A single sample is the source of the 19 T cell receptor beta chains below, sequenced in a study of shared clonotypes between healthy human individuals. Measured with immunoSEQ multiplex PCR; TCRdb has only the in-frame clones, and not every one. Here the sample spans roughly 700,000 clones, approximately 79% being singletons. The sequencing sample was made of memory CD4+ T cells sorted from blood. Stated subset: CD45RA-negative fraction. All receptors derive from a woman in her twenties or thirties in good health.

The V gene is TRBV6-1, the J gene TRBJ1-1; D gene ambiguous. The CDR3 is 13 residues long. Trimming cost V 2 bases and J 1 base, with 5 bases left between them. Germline CDR1 MNHNS, CDR2 SASEGT. The CDR3: CASSESGNTEAFF. In DNA form, the CDR3 reads TGTGCCAGCAGTGAAAGCGGGAACACTGAAGCTTTCTTT.

The V call is TRBV28, the J call TRBJ2-7; 9 nucleotides agree with TRBD1. CDR3 length equals 17 residues. Germline V gene lookup returns CDR1 MDHEN and CDR2 SYDVKM. Trimming at V came to 0 bases and at J to 5 bases, leaving 11 bases not matched to a gene. The DNA of the CDR3 is TGTGCCAGCAGTTTATGGAAAAATACGGGACAGGGAAACGAGCAGTACTTC. Residues: CASSLWKNTGQGNEQYF.

In its sample, this clone was seen many times. This sample also contains other DNA sequences that code for the same CDR3. The chain links TRBV11-1 to TRBJ2-7, with 7 bases aligning to TRBD2. CDR1 is SGHAT and CDR2 is FQDESV in the germline V gene (reference sequence). J lost 0 bases, V lost 3 bases, and 2 bases had no gene match. The CDR3 is 14 residues long. The CDR3 sequence is CASSFQRDSYEQYF. The CDR3 DNA reads TGTGCCAGCAGCTTTCAGCGGGACTCCTACGAGCAGTACTTC.

The chain combines TRBV28 with TRBJ2-5; 8 nucleotides match TRBD1. The DNA end lines up better with TRBJ2-7; the J call may be wrong. CDR1 and CDR2 (germline): MDHEN, SYDVKM. CDR3 length: 17 residues. CDR3 sequence reads: CASSPPQQGVLSYEQYF. The CDR3 nucleotides read TGTGCCAGCAGCCCCCCCCAACAGGGGGTTTTATCCTACGAGCAGTACTTC.

The chain links TRBV4-1 to TRBJ2-6, with D hard to call. The CDR3 totals 18 residues. V lost 0 bases, J lost 0 bases, and 12 bases lay in between. Germline CDR1 is MGHRA and CDR2 is YSYEKL. CDR3 loop: CASSQDLPHNSGANVLTF. The CDR3 DNA is TGCGCCAGCAGCCAAGACTTACCACATAACTCTGGGGCCAACGTCCTGACTTTC.

The V gene is TRBV2, the J gene TRBJ1-2; 9 bases match TRBD1. Germline CDR1 reads SNHLY; CDR2 reads FYNNEI. V gave up 5 bases and J gave up 2 bases; unmatched junction bases: 3. This CDR3 is built from 14 residues. The DNA of the CDR3 is TGTGCCAGCAGTCTGGGACAGGGAAACTATGGCTACACCTTC. Translation gives CASSLGQGNYGYTF.

The V gene is TRBV9, the J gene TRBJ2-7; the D gene could be TRBD1 or TRBD2 (5 bases each). V was trimmed by 5 bases and J by 2 bases, leaving 14 bases between them. The CDR3 consists of 14 residues. Germline loops: CDR1 SGDLS, CDR2 YYNGEE. This CDR3 is CASSPGTETYEQYF. CDR3 DNA sequence: TGTGCCAGCAGTCCCGGGACGGAAACCTACGAGCAGTACTTC. The full variable domain, with the rest looked up from reference TRBV9 and TRBJ2-7, is DSGVTQTPKHLITATGQRVTLRCSPRSGDLSVYWYQQSLDQGLQFLIQYYNGEERAKGNILERFSAQQFPDLHSELNLSSLELGDSALYFCASSPGTETYEQYFGPGTRLTVT.

This clone was seen a few times. Other DNA variants within this sample encode the same CDR3. The chain couples TRBV19 to TRBJ2-3; TRBD2 matches 10 bases. V shed 10 bases and J 0 bases; nucleotides not matched to a gene: 4. This CDR3 contains 14 residues. Germline CDR1 and CDR2: LNHDA and SQIVND (reference sequence). CDR3: CATRTSGSTDTQYF. The CDR3 region has the DNA TGTGCCACCAGGACTAGCGGCAGCACAGATACGCAGTATTTT.

This clone showed up just a few times. This chain joins TRBV7-3 and TRBJ2-3; 10 bases are shared with TRBD1. With 4 bases clipped from V and 2 bases from J, the junction kept 3 bases outside the gene matches. The CDR3 spans 15 residues. CDR1 is SGHTA and CDR2 is FQGTGA in the germline V gene. This chain's CDR3 is CASSWTGGTTDTQYF. CDR3 nucleotide sequence: TGTGCCAGCAGCTGGACAGGGGGAACCACAGATACGCAGTATTTT.

The chain recombines TRBV6-6 with TRBJ1-5; no clear D gene. V lost 6 bases to trimming and J lost 5 bases, with 17 bases between them. CDR1 is MNHNY and CDR2 is SVGAGI in the germline V gene (reference sequence). The CDR3 has 15 residues. In DNA form, the CDR3 reads TGTGCCAGCAGCCACCGGGGAGGGCACTATCAGCCCCAGCATTTT. This sequence encodes CASSHRGGHYQPQHF.

V usage is TRBV2 and J usage is TRBJ2-1; 8 bases are shared with TRBD1. V lost 8 bases and J lost 9; bases outside the gene matches: 12. Germline loops: CDR1 SNHLY, CDR2 FYNNEI. The CDR3 runs 14 residues. The DNA of the CDR3 is TGTGCCAGCGAAGCCCAGGGGGCGCGGAGTGAGCAGTTCTTC. Amino acid sequence: CASEAQGARSEQFF.

In DNA, the CDR3 is TGTGCCAGCAGGGGTCTTTTAAACACCATATATTTT. Translation gives CASRGLLNTIYF. This rearrangement joins TRBV6-1 to TRBJ1-3, with D hard to call. Trimming shortened V by 6 bases and J by 6 bases, and 9 bases separated the two germline ends. Germline CDR1 reads MNHNS; CDR2 reads SASEGT. CDR3 length equals 12 residues.

The chain couples TRBV28 to TRBJ1-5; D not resolved. The CDR3 sequence is 14 residues long. Germline CDR1 reads MDHEN; CDR2 reads SYDVKM. The V gene lost 7 bases and the J gene lost 7 bases, with 17 bases spanning the gap. CDR3 in amino acids: CASTPFLGKQPQHF. The DNA of the CDR3 is TGTGCCAGCACCCCCTTTCTGGGAAAGCAGCCCCAGCATTTT. Full variable domain (outside the CDR3, taken from reference TRBV28 and TRBJ1-5): DVKVTQSSRYLVKRTGEKVFLECVQDMDHENMFWYRQDPGLGLRLIYFSYDVKMKEKGDIPEGYSVSREKKERFSLILESASTNQTSMYLCASTPFLGKQPQHFGDGTRLSIL.

The rearrangement links TRBV4-1 to TRBJ1-4; D is undetermined. This CDR3 has 13 residues. V lost 2 bases, J lost 8 bases, and 9 bases lay in between. The germline CDR1 and CDR2 sequences are MGHRA and YSYEKL. In nucleotides, the CDR3 is TGCGCCAGCAGCCAATTTTCGGGGGAAAAACTGTTTTTT. This codes for CASSQFSGEKLFF.

CDR3 sequence (DNA): TGTGCCAGCAGAGACGACAGGATCAACTACGAGCAGTACTTC. This codes for CASRDDRINYEQYF. The gene calls are TRBV28 and TRBJ2-7; perhaps TRBD1 as D (6 bases). The CDR3 is 14 residues long. Germline values: CDR1 MDHEN, CDR2 SYDVKM. The V and J ends lost 6 bases and 3 bases respectively, with 15 bases between them.

The CDR3, as DNA: TGTGCCACATCCCCACGGGAGGGTGAGCAGTTCTTC. Amino acid sequence: CATSPREGEQFF. This chain connects TRBV19 to TRBJ2-1; 8 nucleotides agree with TRBD2. The trim removed 10 bases at V and 9 bases at J, leaving 8 bases unmatched. The CDR3 extends over 12 amino acids. CDR1 LNHDA and CDR2 SQIVND come from the germline V gene (reference sequence).

The chain combines TRBV19 with TRBJ2-3; 16 nucleotides match TRBD2. The V gene's germline CDR1 is LNHDA and CDR2 SQIVND (reference sequence). The junction had 15 bases not matched to a gene; V was cut back by 7 bases and J by 5 bases. The CDR3 runs 19 residues. CDR3 region: CASTRTGLAGGPGEDTQYF. CDR3 coding DNA: TGTGCCAGTACTAGAACGGGACTAGCGGGAGGGCCTGGAGAAGATACGCAGTATTTT. The full variable domain, in which reference TRBV19 and TRBJ2-3 provide the parts outside the CDR3, is DGGITQSPKYLFRKEGQNVTLSCEQNLNHDAMYWYRQDPGQGLRLIYYSQIVNDFQKGDIAEGYSVSREKKESFPLTVTSAQKNPTAFYLCASTRTGLAGGPGEDTQYFGPGTRLTVL.

The CDR3 DNA reads as TGTGCCAGCAGTTACTACCGAGGGATCGGGCTGAATGAGCAGTTCTTC. Translation: CASSYYRGIGLNEQFF. The rearrangement joins TRBV6-5 to TRBJ2-1; tentatively, D is TRBD2 (5 bases). The CDR3 is 16 residues long. CDR1 and CDR2 (germline): MNHEY, SVGAGI. The V and J ends lost 1 base and 7 bases respectively, with 17 bases between them.

The rearrangement uses TRBV7-9 and TRBJ2-7; the D is unclear. The CDR3 is made up of 12 amino acids. CDR1 and CDR2 (germline): SEHNR, FQNEAQ (reference sequence). V lost 5 bases and J lost 6, with 11 bases in between. Here the CDR3 DNA reads TGTGCCAGCAGCGTTATATCGGGCGAGCAGTACTTC. Translated: CASSVISGEQYF.